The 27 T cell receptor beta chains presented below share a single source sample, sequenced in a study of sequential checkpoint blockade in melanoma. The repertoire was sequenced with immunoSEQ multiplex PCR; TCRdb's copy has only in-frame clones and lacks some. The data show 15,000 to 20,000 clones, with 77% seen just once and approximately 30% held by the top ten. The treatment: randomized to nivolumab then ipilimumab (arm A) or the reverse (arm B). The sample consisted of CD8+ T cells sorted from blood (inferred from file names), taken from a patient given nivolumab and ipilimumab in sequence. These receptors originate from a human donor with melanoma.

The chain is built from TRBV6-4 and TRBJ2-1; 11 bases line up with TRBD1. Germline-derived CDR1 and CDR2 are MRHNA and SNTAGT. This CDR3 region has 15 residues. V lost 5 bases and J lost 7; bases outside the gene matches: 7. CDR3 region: CASSPGTGGQNEQFF. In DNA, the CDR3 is TGTGCCAGCAGTCCTGGGACAGGGGGTCAGAATGAGCAGTTCTTC.

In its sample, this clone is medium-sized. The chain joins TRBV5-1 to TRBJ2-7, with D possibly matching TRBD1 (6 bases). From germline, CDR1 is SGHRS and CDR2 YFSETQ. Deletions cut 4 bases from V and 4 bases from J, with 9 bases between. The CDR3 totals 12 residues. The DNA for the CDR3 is TGCGCCAGCAGCCCCACAGGGTACGAGCAGTACTTC. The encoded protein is CASSPTGYEQYF.

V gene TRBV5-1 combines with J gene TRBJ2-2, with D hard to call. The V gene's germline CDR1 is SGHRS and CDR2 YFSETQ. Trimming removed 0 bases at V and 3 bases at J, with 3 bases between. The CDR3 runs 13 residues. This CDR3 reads CASSLGDTGELFF. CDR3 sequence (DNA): TGCGCCAGCAGCTTGGGAGACACCGGGGAGCTGTTTTTT. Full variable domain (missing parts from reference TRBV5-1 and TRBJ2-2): KAGVTQTPRYLIKTRGQQVTLSCSPISGHRSVSWYQQTPGQGLQFLFEYFSETQRNKGNFPGRFSGRQFSNSRSEMNVSTLELGDSALYLCASSLGDTGELFFGEGSRLTVL.

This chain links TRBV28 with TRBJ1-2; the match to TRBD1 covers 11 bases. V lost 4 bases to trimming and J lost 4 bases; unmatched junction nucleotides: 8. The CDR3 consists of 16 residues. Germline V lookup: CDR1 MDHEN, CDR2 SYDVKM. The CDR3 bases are TGTGCCAGCAGTTCCCCCAAGGACAGGGGGCTCTATGGCTACACCTTC. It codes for CASSSPKDRGLYGYTF.

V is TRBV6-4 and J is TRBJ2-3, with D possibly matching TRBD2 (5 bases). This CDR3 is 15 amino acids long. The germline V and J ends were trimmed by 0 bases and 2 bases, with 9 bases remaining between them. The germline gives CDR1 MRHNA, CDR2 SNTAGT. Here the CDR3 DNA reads TGTGCCAGCAGTGACTCGGAGGAGCCCACAGATACGCAGTATTTT. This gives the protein CASSDSEEPTDTQYF.

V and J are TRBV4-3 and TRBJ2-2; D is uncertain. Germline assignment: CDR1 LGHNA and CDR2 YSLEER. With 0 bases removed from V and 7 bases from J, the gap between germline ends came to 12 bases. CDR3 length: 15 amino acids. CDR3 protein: CASSQESGTDGELFF. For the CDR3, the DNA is TGCGCCAGCAGCCAAGAGTCGGGTACGGACGGGGAGCTGTTTTTT.

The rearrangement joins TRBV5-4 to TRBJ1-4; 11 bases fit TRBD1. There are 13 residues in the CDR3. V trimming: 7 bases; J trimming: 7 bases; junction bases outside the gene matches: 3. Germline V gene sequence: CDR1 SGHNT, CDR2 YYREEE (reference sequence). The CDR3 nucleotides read TGTGCCAGCTCCGGGACAGGGGGTGAAAAACTGTTTTTT. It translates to CASSGTGGEKLFF.

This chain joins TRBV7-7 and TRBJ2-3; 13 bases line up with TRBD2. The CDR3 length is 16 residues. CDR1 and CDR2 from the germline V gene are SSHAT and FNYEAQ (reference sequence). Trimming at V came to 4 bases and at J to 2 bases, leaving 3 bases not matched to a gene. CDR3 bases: TGTGCCAGCAGCTCGGGGACTAGCGGGACCACAGATACGCAGTATTTT. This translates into CASSSGTSGTTDTQYF.

CDR3: CASSVDYRGSYTEAFF. Written as DNA, the CDR3 is TGTGCCAGCAGCGTAGACTACAGGGGGTCGTACACTGAAGCTTTCTTT. The rearrangement links TRBV9 to TRBJ1-1, with TRBD1 identical over 8 bases. V was pared by 0 bases and J by 3 bases, with 7 bases of the junction left unmatched. The CDR3 contains 16 residues. Germline V gene lookup returns CDR1 SGDLS and CDR2 YYNGEE.

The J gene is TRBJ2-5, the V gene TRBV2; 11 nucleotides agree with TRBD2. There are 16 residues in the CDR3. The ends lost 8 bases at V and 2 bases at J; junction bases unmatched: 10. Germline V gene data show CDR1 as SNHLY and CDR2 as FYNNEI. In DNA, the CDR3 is TGTGCCAGCCCCGGCTCAGGGACTAGCGGACAAGAGACCCAGTACTTC. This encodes CASPGSGTSGQETQYF.

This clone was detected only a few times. In DNA, the CDR3 is TGTGCCGGGACAGGGATCACTGAAGCTTTCTTT. Amino acid sequence: CAGTGITEAFF. The chain links TRBV7-9 to TRBJ1-1; 9 bases align to TRBD1. The CDR3 covers 11 residues. Looked up from germline, CDR1 is SEHNR and CDR2 is FQNEAQ (reference sequence). V lost 11 bases to trimming and J lost 4 bases; unmatched junction nucleotides: 2.

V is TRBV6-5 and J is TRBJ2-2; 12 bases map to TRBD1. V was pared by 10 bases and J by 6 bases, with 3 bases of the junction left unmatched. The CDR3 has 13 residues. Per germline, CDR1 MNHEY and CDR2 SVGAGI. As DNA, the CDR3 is TGTGCCATCGGGACAGGGGGCCCCGGGGAGCTGTTTTTT. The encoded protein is CAIGTGGPGELFF.

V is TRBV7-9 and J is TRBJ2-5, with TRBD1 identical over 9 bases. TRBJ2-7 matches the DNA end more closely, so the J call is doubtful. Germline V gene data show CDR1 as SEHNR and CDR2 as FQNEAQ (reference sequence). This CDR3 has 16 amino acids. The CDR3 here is CASSGWTGAGPYEQYF. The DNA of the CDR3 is TGTGCCAGCAGCGGATGGACAGGGGCGGGGCCCTACGAGCAGTACTTC.

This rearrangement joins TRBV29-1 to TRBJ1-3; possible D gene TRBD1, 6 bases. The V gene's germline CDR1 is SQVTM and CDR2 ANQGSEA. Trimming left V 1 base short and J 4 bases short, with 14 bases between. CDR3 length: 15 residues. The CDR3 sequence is CSVEGQGPEGNTIYF. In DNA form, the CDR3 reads TGCAGCGTTGAAGGGCAGGGGCCGGAGGGAAACACCATATATTTT.

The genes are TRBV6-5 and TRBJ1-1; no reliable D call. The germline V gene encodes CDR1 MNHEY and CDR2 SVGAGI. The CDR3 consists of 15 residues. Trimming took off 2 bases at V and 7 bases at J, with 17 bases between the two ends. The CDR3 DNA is TGTGCCAGCAGTTACGACTATTTGGGTCCCGGTGAAGCTTTCTTT. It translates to CASSYDYLGPGEAFF.

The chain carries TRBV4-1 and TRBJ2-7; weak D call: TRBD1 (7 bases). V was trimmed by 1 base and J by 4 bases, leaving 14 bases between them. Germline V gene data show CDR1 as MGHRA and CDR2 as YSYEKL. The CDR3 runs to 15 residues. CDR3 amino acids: CASSQGTGGGYEQYF. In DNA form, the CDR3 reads TGCGCCAGCAGCCAAGGGACAGGAGGGGGATACGAGCAGTACTTC.

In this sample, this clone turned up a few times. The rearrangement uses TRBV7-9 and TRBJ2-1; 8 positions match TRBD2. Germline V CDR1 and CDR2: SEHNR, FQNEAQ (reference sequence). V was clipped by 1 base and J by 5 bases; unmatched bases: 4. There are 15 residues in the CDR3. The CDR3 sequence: CASSLDSGANNEQFF. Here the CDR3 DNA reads TGTGCCAGCAGCTTAGATAGCGGGGCCAACAATGAGCAGTTCTTC.

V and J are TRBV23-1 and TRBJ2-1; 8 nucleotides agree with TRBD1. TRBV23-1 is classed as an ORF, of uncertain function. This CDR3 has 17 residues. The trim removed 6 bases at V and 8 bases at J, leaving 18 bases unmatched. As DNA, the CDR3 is TGCGCCAGCAGCCAAATGCTAGGACAGGGTGGAAGAGATGAGCAGTTCTTC. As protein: CASSQMLGQGGRDEQFF.

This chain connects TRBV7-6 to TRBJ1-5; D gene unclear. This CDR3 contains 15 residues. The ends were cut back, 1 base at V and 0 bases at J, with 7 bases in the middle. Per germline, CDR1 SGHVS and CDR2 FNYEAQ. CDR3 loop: CASSLEGDSNQPQHF. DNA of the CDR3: TGTGCCAGCAGCTTAGAGGGAGATAGCAATCAGCCCCAGCATTTT.

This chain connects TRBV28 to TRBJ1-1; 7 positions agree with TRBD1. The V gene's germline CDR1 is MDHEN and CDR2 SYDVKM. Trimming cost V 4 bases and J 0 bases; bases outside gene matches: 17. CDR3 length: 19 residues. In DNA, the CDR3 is TGTGCCAGCAGTTCAAGGGAAACAGGGGCCCACCCCCTGAACACTGAAGCTTTCTTT. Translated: CASSSRETGAHPLNTEAFF.

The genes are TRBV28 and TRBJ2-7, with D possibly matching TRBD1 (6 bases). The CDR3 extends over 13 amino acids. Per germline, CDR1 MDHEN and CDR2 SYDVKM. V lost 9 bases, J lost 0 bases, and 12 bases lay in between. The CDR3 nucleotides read TGTGCCAGTCTCCCAGGGGACTCCTACGAGCAGTACTTC. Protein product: CASLPGDSYEQYF.

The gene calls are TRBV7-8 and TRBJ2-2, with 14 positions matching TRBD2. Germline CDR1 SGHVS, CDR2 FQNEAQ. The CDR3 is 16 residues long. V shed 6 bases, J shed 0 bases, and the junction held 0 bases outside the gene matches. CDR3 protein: CASRGLAGANTGELFF. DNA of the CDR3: TGTGCCAGCAGGGGACTAGCGGGAGCGAACACCGGGGAGCTGTTTTTT.

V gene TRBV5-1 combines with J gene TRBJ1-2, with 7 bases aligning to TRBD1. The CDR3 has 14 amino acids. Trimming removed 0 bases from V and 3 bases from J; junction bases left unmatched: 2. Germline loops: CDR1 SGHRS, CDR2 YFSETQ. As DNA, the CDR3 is TGCGCCAGCAGCTTGGACAGGGGCGACTATGGCTACACCTTC. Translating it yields CASSLDRGDYGYTF.

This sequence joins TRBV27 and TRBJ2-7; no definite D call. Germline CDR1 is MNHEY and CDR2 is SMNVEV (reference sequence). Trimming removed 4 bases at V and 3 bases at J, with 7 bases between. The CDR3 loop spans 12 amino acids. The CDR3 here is CASSSPNYEQYF. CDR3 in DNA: TGTGCCAGCAGTTCCCCCAACTACGAGCAGTACTTC.

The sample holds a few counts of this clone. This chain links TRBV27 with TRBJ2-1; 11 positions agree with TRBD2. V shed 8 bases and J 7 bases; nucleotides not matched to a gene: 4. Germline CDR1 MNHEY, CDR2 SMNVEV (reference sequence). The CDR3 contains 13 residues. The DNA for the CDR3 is TGTGCCAGCGGACTAGCGGGCTGGAATGAGCAGTTCTTC. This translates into CASGLAGWNEQFF.

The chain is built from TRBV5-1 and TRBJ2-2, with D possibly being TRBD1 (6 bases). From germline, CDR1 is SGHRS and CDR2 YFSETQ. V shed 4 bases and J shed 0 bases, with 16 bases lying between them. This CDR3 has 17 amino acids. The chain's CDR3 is CASSQSPWTANTGELFF. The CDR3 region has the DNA TGCGCCAGCAGCCAGAGCCCCTGGACAGCGAACACCGGGGAGCTGTTTTTT.

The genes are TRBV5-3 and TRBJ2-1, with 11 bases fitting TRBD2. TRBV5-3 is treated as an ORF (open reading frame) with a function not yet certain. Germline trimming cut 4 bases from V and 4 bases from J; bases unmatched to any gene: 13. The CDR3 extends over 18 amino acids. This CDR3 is CARSPQPVLAGGYNEQFF. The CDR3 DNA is TGTGCCAGAAGCCCGCAACCGGTTCTAGCGGGGGGATACAATGAGCAGTTCTTC.